This T cell receptor beta chain originates from a study of blood T cell repertoires in COVID-19. Assay: immunoSEQ multiplex PCR; the TCRdb copy retains only in-frame clones and omits some. The profile shows more than 250,000 clones, approximately 78% of them singletons. Within 2 weeks of study entry, exposed participants had contacted a PCR-confirmed or clinician-diagnosed COVID-19 case. The CDR3 consists of 15 residues. CDR1 SGHTA and CDR2 FQGTGA come from the germline V gene. V shed 4 bases and J 2 bases; nucleotides not matched to a gene: 5. The sequence derives from a man aged 40-49 years who had been exposed to COVID-19. The sequencing sample was made of PBMCs or T cells enriched from blood (not recorded which). The chain recombines TRBV7-3 with TRBJ2-1; 7 positions agree with TRBD2. CDR3 in amino acids: CASSSAGFTYNEQFF. In nucleotides, the CDR3 is TGTGCCAGCAGCTCAGCGGGGTTTACCTACAATGAGCAGTTCTTC.